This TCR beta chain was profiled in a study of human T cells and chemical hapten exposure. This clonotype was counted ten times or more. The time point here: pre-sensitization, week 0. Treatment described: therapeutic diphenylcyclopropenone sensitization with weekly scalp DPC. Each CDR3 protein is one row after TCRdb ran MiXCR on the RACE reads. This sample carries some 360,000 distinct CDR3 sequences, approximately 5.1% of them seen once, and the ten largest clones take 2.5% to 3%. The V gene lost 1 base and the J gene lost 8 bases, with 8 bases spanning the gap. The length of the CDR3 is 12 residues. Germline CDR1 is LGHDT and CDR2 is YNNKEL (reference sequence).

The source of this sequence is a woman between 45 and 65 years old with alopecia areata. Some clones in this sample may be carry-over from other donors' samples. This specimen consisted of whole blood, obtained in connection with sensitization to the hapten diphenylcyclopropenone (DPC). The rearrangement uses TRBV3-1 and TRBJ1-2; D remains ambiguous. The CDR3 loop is CASSQAEGGYTF. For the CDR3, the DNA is TGTGCCAGCAGCCAAGCGGAAGGGGGCTACACCTTC. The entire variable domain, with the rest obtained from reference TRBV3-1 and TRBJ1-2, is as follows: DTAVSQTPKYLVTQMGNDKSIKCEQNLGHDTMYWYKQDSKKFLKIMFSYNNKELIINETVPNRFSPKSPDKAHLNLHINSLELGDSAVYFCASSQAEGGYTFGSGTRLTVV.